A single sample gave rise to the 11 T cell receptor beta chains below, sequenced in a study of blood T cell repertoires in COVID-19. Sequencing was performed with immunoSEQ multiplex PCR; in TCRdb, only in-frame clones are kept and a portion is missing. The data hold about 130,000 clones, with 70% to 85% observed a single time. The sample consisted of peripheral blood. All receptors derive from a man in his sixties who had recovered from COVID-19.

This sequence joins TRBV27 and TRBJ2-7; TRBD2 aligns across 12 bases. The CDR3 is 15 amino acids. Germline trimming cut 5 bases from V and 4 bases from J; bases unmatched to any gene: 6. The germline V gene has CDR1 MNHEY and CDR2 SMNVEV (reference sequence). The CDR3 is CASSRRTSGVYEQYF. CDR3 nucleotides: TGTGCCAGCAGTCGCCGGACTAGCGGGGTTTACGAGCAGTACTTC.

The genes are TRBV28 and TRBJ1-3; 7 bases align to TRBD1. The germline gives CDR1 MDHEN, CDR2 SYDVKM. V shed 2 bases and J 4 bases; nucleotides not matched to a gene: 8. This CDR3 is built from 16 residues. In nucleotides, the CDR3 is TGTGCCAGCAGTTTACTCCCGGGACAGAGAGGAAACACCATATATTTT. It codes for CASSLLPGQRGNTIYF. Filled out from reference TRBV28 and TRBJ1-3, the complete variable domain reads DVKVTQSSRYLVKRTGEKVFLECVQDMDHENMFWYRQDPGLGLRLIYFSYDVKMKEKGDIPEGYSVSREKKERFSLILESASTNQTSMYLCASSLLPGQRGNTIYFGEGSWLTVV.

The gene calls are TRBV28 and TRBJ2-2; TRBD1 agrees at 8 bases. The CDR3 runs 16 residues. V shed 10 bases, J shed 2 bases, and the junction held 12 bases outside the gene matches. The germline V gene encodes CDR1 MDHEN and CDR2 SYDVKM. CDR3 sequence reads: CAIHGGTGLNTGELFF. DNA of the CDR3: TGTGCCATCCATGGCGGGACAGGCCTAAACACCGGGGAGCTGTTTTTT.

The sample holds a few counts of this clone. V gene TRBV28 combines with J gene TRBJ2-6; 9 bases match TRBD1. The CDR3 spans 17 residues. Trimming cost V 5 bases and J 4 bases; bases outside gene matches: 9. Germline CDR1 MDHEN, CDR2 SYDVKM. The CDR3, as DNA: TGTGCCAGCAGTCCAGGGACAGGGCGGCCCGGGGCCAACGTCCTGACTTTC. Protein sequence: CASSPGTGRPGANVLTF. Supplemented by reference TRBV28 and TRBJ2-6, the full variable domain reads DVKVTQSSRYLVKRTGEKVFLECVQDMDHENMFWYRQDPGLGLRLIYFSYDVKMKEKGDIPEGYSVSREKKERFSLILESASTNQTSMYLCASSPGTGRPGANVLTFGAGSRLTVL.

The gene calls are TRBV6-2 or TRBV6-3 and TRBJ2-1; 12 nucleotides agree with TRBD1. Germline CDR1 reads MNHEY; CDR2 reads SVGEGT. V was clipped by 6 bases and J by 9 bases; unmatched bases: 9. This CDR3 has 15 amino acids. CDR3 sequence: CASSRTGQGASEQFF. CDR3 coding DNA: TGTGCCAGCAGCCGCACGGGACAGGGGGCAAGTGAGCAGTTCTTC.

The chain employs TRBV5-1 and TRBJ2-1, with D possibly matching TRBD1 (6 bases). The CDR3 loop spans 13 amino acids. V was trimmed by 3 bases and J by 8 bases, leaving 12 bases between them. Germline assignment: CDR1 SGHRS and CDR2 YFSETQ. The DNA of the CDR3 is TGCGCCAGCAGCTCCCAGGGGAACCATGAGCAGTTCTTC. It is translated as CASSSQGNHEQFF.

V usage is TRBV3-1 (or the pseudogene TRBV3-2) and J usage is TRBJ1-1; D gene unclear. The CDR3 is 16 residues long. Germline loops: CDR1 LGHDT, CDR2 YNNKEL (reference sequence). Deletions cut 2 bases from V and 4 bases from J, with 17 bases between. CDR3 sequence: CASSQFYPGSGTEAFF. The CDR3 coding sequence is TGTGCCAGCAGCCAATTTTACCCGGGGAGCGGCACTGAAGCTTTCTTT.

The rearrangement uses TRBV7-8 and TRBJ2-7; the D gene is possibly TRBD2 (6 bases). CDR1 SGHVS and CDR2 FQNEAQ come from the germline V gene. This CDR3 contains 15 residues. The V end lost 2 bases, the J end lost 0 bases, and 11 bases lay between the germline ends. As DNA, the CDR3 is TGTGCCAGCAGCTTATTAGCGGTGAGCTCCTACGAGCAGTACTTC. The encoded protein is CASSLLAVSSYEQYF.

This clone was observed a few times. The J gene is TRBJ2-3, the V gene TRBV4-3; 10 bases are shared with TRBD2. The V segment lost 0 bases and the J segment 6 bases; nucleotides outside the gene matches: 6. Germline CDR1 and CDR2: LGHNA and YSLEER. CDR3 length: 16 amino acids. Here the CDR3 DNA reads TGCGCCAGCAGCCAAGAATCGGGACTAGCGCGGGATACGCAGTATTTT. This gives the protein CASSQESGLARDTQYF.

The chain uses TRBV6-5 and TRBJ1-4; possible D gene TRBD1, 6 bases. The V end was cut by 7 bases, the J end by 5 bases, with 14 bases between. CDR3 length: 14 amino acids. Germline assignment: CDR1 MNHEY and CDR2 SVGAGI. As DNA, the CDR3 is TGTGCCAGCACAAGGGGGGGGGTGAATGAAAAACTGTTTTTT. Encoded protein: CASTRGGVNEKLFF.

The genes are TRBV7-3 and TRBJ2-5; TRBD1 aligns across 8 bases. The CDR3 covers 15 residues. V was pared by 3 bases and J by 1 base, with 4 bases of the junction left unmatched. Germline V lookup: CDR1 SGHTA, CDR2 FQGTGA. Written as DNA, the CDR3 is TGTGCCAGCAGCTTGAACCAGGGGGCCCAAGAGACCCAGTACTTC. Its translation is CASSLNQGAQETQYF.